This TCR beta chain was recovered during a study of blood T cell repertoires in COVID-19. Whole-study context: COVID-19 samples collected from the United States, Italy and Spain covered acute and convalescent phases. The cDNA or gDNA used as material had been derived from T cells, B-cell-depleted T cells, or PBMCs.

Trimming removed 6 bases at V and 2 bases at J, with 17 bases between. The CDR3 has 16 amino acids. Germline-derived CDR1 and CDR2 are MNHNY and SVGAGI (reference sequence). In the original analysis: Amplifying reference gene primers gave estimates of nucleated cell counts. Method: immunoSEQ multiplex PCR; TCRdb's copy keeps in-frame clones and lacks some. That table supplies the V and J calls and clone size; D and trimming were determined from the DNA. The table lists 150,000 to 200,000 clones, over 70% of them singletons. The chain couples TRBV6-6 to TRBJ1-5, with TRBD1 as a possible D gene (5 bases). This sequence was found in a woman in her 70s who had recovered from COVID-19. The sample was peripheral blood. CDR3 in amino acids: CASSPAGLNGNQPQHF. DNA for the CDR3: TGTGCCAGCAGCCCCGCGGGGCTAAACGGCAATCAGCCCCAGCATTTT.